These T cell receptor beta chains were read from a single sample in a study of cytomegalovirus exposure and HLA in healthy donors. TCRdb keeps only in-frame clones here, not all; method: immunoSEQ multiplex PCR. This listing includes around 75,000 clones. The sequenced sample consisted of PBMCs. The source of these receptors is a woman aged 55-69 years in good health and CMV-seronegative. CDR3s include the opening cysteine and the closing phenylalanine or tryptophan. Fields, in order: J gene, V gene, D gene, CDR3 protein. A D gene is named only where the DNA matches it firmly.

TRBJ2-1,TRBV16,.,CASSLRETEQFF
TRBJ2-5,TRBV7-9,TRBD1,CASSRTGGGGEQYF
TRBJ2-1,TRBV19,.,CASSILSREQFF
TRBJ2-7,TRBV25-1,.,CASTSTGSYEQYF
TRBJ2-1,TRBV2,TRBD2,CASRFTSGSKNEQFF
TRBJ2-3,TRBV5-4,TRBD2,CASSFGTSGTDTQYF
TRBJ2-4,TRBV5-5,TRBD2,CASSLAGSGANIQYF
TRBJ1-4,TRBV28,TRBD1,CASSVTGAGEKLFF
TRBJ2-1,TRBV5-1,.,CASSQEGGSYNEQFF
TRBJ1-3,TRBV10-3,.,CAISEGDPNTIYF
TRBJ1-2,TRBV19,TRBD1,CASSMYRGRDYGYTF
TRBJ1-1,TRBV5-1,.,CASSLGRGGTEAFF
TRBJ2-2,TRBV27,TRBD1,CASSFLIGQGKTGELFF
TRBJ2-2,TRBV18,.,CASSPGQHTGELFF
TRBJ2-1,TRBV9,.,CASSVEGGSYNEQFF
TRBJ2-1,TRBV5-1,TRBD2,CASSLGSSGSFNEQFF
TRBJ2-3,TRBV5-5,.,CASSLSGDTDTQYF
TRBJ1-2,TRBV28,TRBD1,CASTGAYGYTF
TRBJ1-2,TRBV9,.,CASSRDYGYTF
TRBJ1-4,TRBV7-9,.,CASSFDGGAGEKLFF
TRBJ1-5,TRBV4-1,TRBD1,CASSLSRDRGYSNQPQHF
TRBJ1-3,TRBV29-1,.,CSAGVTGNTIYF
TRBJ2-3,TRBV27,TRBD1,CASHYRGRPDTQYF
TRBJ1-2,TRBV6-5,TRBD1,CASSKTGVGYTF
TRBJ2-7,TRBV4-3,.,CASSPLGGQYEQYF
.,TRBV7-8,TRBD1,CASSLARDSFYEQYF
TRBJ2-7,TRBV11-3,TRBD2,CASSLSGTKDEEQYF
TRBJ2-1,TRBV5-1,.,CASSLWTGSLNEQFF
TRBJ2-7,TRBV28,TRBD1,CASSSSGTARSYEQYF
TRBJ1-4,TRBV15,.,CATRRGGSNEKLFF
TRBJ1-1,TRBV5-1,.,CASRAQGGNTEAFF
TRBJ2-7,TRBV27,.,CASRPNDRTYEQYF
TRBJ2-5,TRBV2,TRBD2,CASSGSLAGFEETQYF
TRBJ2-7,TRBV4-1,.,CASSQGTGRDFEQYF
TRBJ2-1,TRBV6-1,.,CASSEWGGGGPEQFF
TRBJ2-7,TRBV6-1,TRBD1,CASIVQGSYEQYF
TRBJ2-5,TRBV5-1,TRBD2,CASSRGGLQETQYF
TRBJ2-1,TRBV19,TRBD2,CASSKGGLAGVNEQFF
TRBJ1-3,TRBV28,.,CASSSEGRTIYF